One and the same sample provided the 28 T cell receptor beta chains below, sequenced in a study of neoadjuvant nivolumab and ipilimumab in lung cancer. The protocol was immunoSEQ multiplex PCR, while the TCRdb copy is restricted to in-frame clones and leaves out a portion. Of 3,300 or so clones in the sample, more than 70% are singletons; the top ten hold around 2.1%. The material sequenced was tumor tissue, taken after neoadjuvant nivolumab, alone or with ipilimumab, at or shortly before surgery. These receptors all come from an adult with non-small cell lung cancer.

This chain uses TRBV25-1 with TRBJ2-2; no definite D call. CDR1 is MGHDK, CDR2 SYGVNS, per germline. The CDR3 is 14 amino acids. V dropped 5 bases and J dropped 3 bases, with 10 bases sitting between them. CDR3 in DNA: TGTGCCAGCAGTCCTCTCTTCGACACCGGGGAGCTGTTTTTT. It translates to CASSPLFDTGELFF.

This clone appeared a single time. The chain couples TRBV10-3 to TRBJ1-3; the D is unclear. Germline V CDR1 and CDR2: ENHRY, SYGVKD. V was clipped by 3 bases and J by 0 bases, with 9 bases between them. The CDR3 runs 15 residues. CDR3 sequence (DNA): TGTGCCATCAGTGACCCCGGGTCCTCTGGAAACACCATATATTTT. It is translated as CAISDPGSSGNTIYF.

The chain joins TRBV5-1 to TRBJ1-1; 9 nucleotides agree with TRBD1. The CDR3 length is 17 residues. In germline, CDR1 is SGHRS, CDR2 YFSETQ. Germline trimming cut 1 base from V and 0 bases from J; bases unmatched to any gene: 7. The CDR3, as DNA: TGCGCCAGCAGCTTGCCGGGACAGGGAACGATGAACACTGAAGCTTTCTTT. Encoded protein: CASSLPGQGTMNTEAFF.

The rearrangement links TRBV15 to TRBJ1-5; D is ambiguous. CDR1 is LNHNV, CDR2 YYDKDF, per germline (reference sequence). The length of the CDR3 is 14 residues. V was trimmed by 4 bases and J by 5 bases, leaving 12 bases between them. The CDR3 DNA follows: TGTGCCACCAGCACCCTTCAGATCGATCAGCCCCAGCATTTT. It translates to CATSTLQIDQPQHF.

The CDR3 DNA reads as TGTGCCAGCTCACCTGGACAGGGTAGGTTAGCCTCCTACAATGAGCAGTTCTTC. It translates to CASSPGQGRLASYNEQFF. The gene calls are TRBV18 and TRBJ2-1, with 8 bases identical to TRBD1. V trimming: 3 bases; J trimming: 0 bases; junction bases outside the gene matches: 10. Germline V gene lookup returns CDR1 KGHSH and CDR2 LQKENI. There are 18 residues in the CDR3.

This clone occurred a few times. The chain employs TRBV6-5 and TRBJ1-5; the D is unclear. The CDR3 loop spans 13 amino acids. Trimming took off 0 bases at V and 4 bases at J, with 4 bases between the two ends. CDR1 and CDR2 from the germline V gene are MNHEY and SVGAGI. CDR3 in amino acids: CASSYSANQPQHF. DNA of the CDR3: TGTGCCAGCAGTTACTCTGCGAATCAGCCCCAGCATTTT.

In DNA form, the CDR3 reads TGTGCCAGCTCACCGGCAGGGATCGTGACAGATACGCAGTATTTT. Translation gives CASSPAGIVTDTQYF. The chain carries TRBV18 and TRBJ2-3, with D tentatively TRBD1 (5 bases). Looked up from germline, CDR1 is KGHSH and CDR2 is LQKENI. The CDR3 contains 15 residues. Trimming left V 3 bases short and J 3 bases short, with 13 bases between.

In nucleotides, the CDR3 is TGTGCCAGCAGCTCTGGTCGGGCGATAGCTAACTATGGCTACACCTTC. It yields the protein CASSSGRAIANYGYTF. This chain uses TRBV13 with TRBJ1-2; D is undetermined. CDR1 and CDR2 from the germline V gene are PRHDT and FYEKMQ (reference sequence). The length of the CDR3 is 16 residues. Trimming removed 4 bases at V and 0 bases at J, with 15 bases between.

This clone was recorded a few times. The rearrangement joins TRBV11-2 to TRBJ2-1; no reliable D call. The V end was cut by 2 bases, the J end by 8 bases, with 10 bases between. The CDR3 loop spans 13 amino acids. Germline CDR1 and CDR2: SGHAT and FQNNGV. The chain's CDR3 is CASSLSLGYEQFF. The CDR3 DNA reads as TGTGCCAGCAGCTTATCCCTTGGGTATGAGCAGTTCTTC.

This clone was detected a few times. In DNA, the CDR3 is TGTGCCAGCAGCAAGGCAGGCCCCTACGAGCAGTACTTC. Amino acids: CASSKAGPYEQYF. This chain connects TRBV21-1 to TRBJ2-7; the D segment call TRBD1 is taken from the table without a DNA check. TRBV21-1 is listed as a pseudogene. The CDR3 loop spans 13 amino acids.

The chain recombines TRBV6-5 with TRBJ1-1, with 8 bases identical to TRBD1. J gave up 10 bases and V 0 bases, and 7 bases lay outside the gene matches. The CDR3 is 14 amino acids. Germline CDR1 and CDR2: MNHEY and SVGAGI. The CDR3 protein is CASSYSPGQVLAFF. The CDR3 DNA is TGTGCCAGCAGTTACTCCCCGGGACAGGTATTAGCTTTCTTT.

This chain uses TRBV27 with TRBJ2-7, with D perhaps given as TRBD1 or TRBD2 (5 bases each). Germline CDR1 reads MNHEY; CDR2 reads SMNVEV (reference sequence). The CDR3 consists of 15 residues. Deletions cut 5 bases from V and 3 bases from J, with 17 bases between. CDR3 amino acids: CASSVRGAVIYEQYF. The CDR3 region has the DNA TGTGCCAGCAGTGTGCGAGGGGCGGTGATCTACGAGCAGTACTTC.

This chain uses TRBV29-1 with TRBJ2-1, with 7 bases fitting TRBD2. After removal of 5 bases from V and 3 bases from J, the junction contained 13 bases not matched to a gene. The germline CDR1 and CDR2 sequences are SQVTM and ANQGSEA. The CDR3 totals 16 residues. This chain's CDR3 is CSVRGVLSIYYNEQFF. The CDR3, as DNA: TGCAGCGTTCGGGGGGTCCTGAGCATATACTACAATGAGCAGTTCTTC.

The rearrangement uses TRBV4-1 and TRBJ2-7, with D possibly matching TRBD1 (6 bases). From germline, CDR1 is MGHRA and CDR2 YSYEKL. Trimming took off 0 bases at V and 3 bases at J, with 12 bases between the two ends. This CDR3 comprises 15 residues. CDR3 amino acids: CASSQDRTEYYEQYF. CDR3 sequence (DNA): TGCGCCAGCAGCCAAGACCGGACAGAATACTACGAGCAGTACTTC.

The chain uses TRBV2 and TRBJ2-7, with D possibly TRBD1 on 5 matching bases. Trimming removed 1 base from V and 3 bases from J, with 13 bases in between. The CDR3 is 15 amino acids. From germline, CDR1 is SNHLY and CDR2 FYNNEI. Here the CDR3 reads CASSEGTPLVYEQYF. CDR3 DNA: TGTGCCAGCAGTGAAGGGACACCGTTAGTCTACGAGCAGTACTTC.

The chain is built from TRBV9 and TRBJ1-6; D ambiguous. CDR1 and CDR2 (germline): SGDLS, YYNGEE. This CDR3 spans 16 amino acids. V shed 4 bases and J shed 0 bases, with 11 bases lying between them. The CDR3 here is CASSLTASSYNSPLHF. The CDR3, as DNA: TGTGCCAGCAGCCTAACAGCGAGCTCCTATAATTCACCCCTCCACTTT.

This chain uses TRBV9 with TRBJ1-1; D remains ambiguous. Germline V gene lookup returns CDR1 SGDLS and CDR2 YYNGEE. The CDR3 contains 13 residues. Trimming pared 4 bases from V and 6 bases from J, leaving 13 bases between. This CDR3 reads CASSRGSGPEAFF. CDR3 sequence (DNA): TGTGCCAGCAGCAGAGGAAGCGGGCCTGAAGCTTTCTTT.

This chain links TRBV7-2 with TRBJ1-6; the D gene is possibly TRBD1 (5 bases). Germline V gives CDR1 SGHTA, CDR2 FQGNSA. The CDR3 is made up of 14 amino acids. V dropped 5 bases and J dropped 10 bases, with 15 bases sitting between them. DNA for the CDR3: TGTGCCAGCAGCCCGTCCGGGGGTTACTCACCCCTCCACTTT. This encodes CASSPSGGYSPLHF.

The chain couples TRBV5-1 to TRBJ2-3; 10 positions match TRBD2. In germline, CDR1 is SGHRS, CDR2 YFSETQ. The CDR3 spans 15 residues. Unmatched junction bases numbered 6, after V lost 6 bases and J lost 2 bases. The CDR3 is CASKRSGGDTDTQYF. DNA for the CDR3: TGCGCCAGCAAGCGAAGCGGGGGGGACACAGATACGCAGTATTTT.

The chain recombines TRBV13 with TRBJ2-3; TRBD2 aligns across 8 bases. The CDR3 contains 15 residues. Unmatched junction bases numbered 6, after V lost 5 bases and J lost 2 bases. Germline loops: CDR1 PRHDT, CDR2 FYEKMQ (reference sequence). The CDR3 DNA reads TGTGCCAGCAGCGTAGCGGGGTCCTACACAGATACGCAGTATTTT. Translation gives CASSVAGSYTDTQYF.

The V call is TRBV6-1, the J call TRBJ1-2; D gene ambiguous. The V gene's germline CDR1 is MNHNS and CDR2 SASEGT. There are 14 residues in the CDR3. Trimming cost V 5 bases and J 5 bases, with 15 bases left between them. Here the CDR3 reads CASSQDGLGYGYTF. The CDR3 region has the DNA TGTGCCAGCAGTCAGGACGGCTTGGGGTATGGCTACACCTTC.

Written as DNA, the CDR3 is TGTGCCAGCAGCGAGGGAGCGGGGGGAAGCACAGATACGCAGTATTTT. Translating gives CASSEGAGGSTDTQYF. This chain joins TRBV9 and TRBJ2-3; 9 positions match TRBD2. The CDR3 runs to 16 residues. Germline CDR1 and CDR2: SGDLS and YYNGEE. The trim removed 3 bases at V and 0 bases at J, leaving 5 bases unmatched.

This chain uses TRBV9 with TRBJ1-1; no definite D call. Germline values: CDR1 SGDLS, CDR2 YYNGEE. The V end lost 4 bases, the J end lost 3 bases, and 7 bases lay between the germline ends. The CDR3 is 12 amino acids. This CDR3 reads CASSSHDTEAFF. In nucleotides, the CDR3 is TGTGCCAGCAGCTCTCATGACACTGAAGCTTTCTTT. The full variable domain, in which reference TRBV9 and TRBJ1-1 provide the parts outside the CDR3, is DSGVTQTPKHLITATGQRVTLRCSPRSGDLSVYWYQQSLDQGLQFLIQYYNGEERAKGNILERFSAQQFPDLHSELNLSSLELGDSALYFCASSSHDTEAFFGQGTRLTVV.

The chain has TRBV2 and TRBJ1-5; maybe TRBD1 (5 bases). This CDR3 is built from 16 residues. The V gene's germline CDR1 is SNHLY and CDR2 FYNNEI. Deletions cut 7 bases from V and 1 base from J, with 17 bases between. CDR3 amino acids: CASTFGGGLSNQPQHF. The CDR3, as DNA: TGTGCCAGCACCTTCGGCGGGGGACTGAGCAATCAGCCCCAGCATTTT. Full variable domain (missing parts from reference TRBV2 and TRBJ1-5): EPEVTQTPSHQVTQMGQEVILRCVPISNHLYFYWYRQILGQKVEFLVSFYNNEISEKSEIFDDQFSVERPDGSNFTLKIRSTKLEDSAMYFCASTFGGGLSNQPQHFGDGTRLSIL.

The CDR3 protein is CAITSQGGKYNEQFF. In nucleotides, the CDR3 is TGTGCCATCACTTCACAGGGGGGGAAATACAATGAGCAGTTCTTC. The rearrangement uses TRBV10-3 and TRBJ2-1; TRBD1 might be the D (8 bases). CDR1 and CDR2 from the germline V gene are ENHRY and SYGVKD. The V end lost 7 bases, the J end lost 4 bases, and 17 bases lay between the germline ends. The CDR3 consists of 15 residues.

The genes are TRBV7-2 and TRBJ1-5, with D maybe TRBD1 (6 bases). Germline CDR1 SGHTA, CDR2 FQGNSA. Trimming pared 1 base from V and 6 bases from J, leaving 13 bases between. The CDR3 has 15 amino acids. The CDR3 loop reads CASSLVGGAPQPQHF. The CDR3 region has the DNA TGTGCCAGCAGCTTAGTGGGGGGGGCACCTCAGCCCCAGCATTTT.

J is TRBJ1-4 and V is TRBV4-1; the D is unclear. This CDR3 region has 13 residues. Germline lookup yields CDR1 MGHRA and CDR2 YSYEKL. Trimming removed 1 base at V and 5 bases at J, with 5 bases between. CDR3 bases: TGCGCCAGCAGCCAAGGTAGAAATGAAAAACTGTTTTTT. Amino acid sequence: CASSQGRNEKLFF.

The chain uses TRBV7-9 and TRBJ2-1; tentative D call: TRBD1 (5 bases). The CDR3 has 13 amino acids. V lost 3 bases to trimming and J lost 5 bases, with 8 bases between them. The germline gives CDR1 SEHNR, CDR2 FQNEAQ (reference sequence). CDR3 sequence reads: CASSFVRDNEQFF. The CDR3 region has the DNA TGTGCCAGCAGCTTTGTCAGGGACAATGAGCAGTTCTTC.